This TCR beta chain originates from a study of blood T cell repertoires in COVID-19. Study in general: From the United States, Italy and Spain came samples of acute and convalescent COVID-19. Sample material is recorded as cDNA or gDNA derived from T cells, B-cell-depleted T cells, or PBMCs.

Germline V gene lookup returns CDR1 SGDLS and CDR2 YYNGEE. There are 15 residues in the CDR3. V gave up 0 bases and J gave up 4 bases, with 13 bases separating them. Across fewer than 25 US areas, participants ranged in age from about 18 to 90 years. Cohort allocation depended upon clinical history that participants reported. The repertoire was sequenced with immunoSEQ multiplex PCR; TCRdb's copy has only in-frame clones and lacks some. The sample has under 300,000 clones, 88% seen once. The rearrangement uses TRBV9 and TRBJ1-1; D ambiguous. This receptor was obtained from a woman aged 40-49 years with acute COVID-19. The sequenced sample was PBMCs or T cells enriched from blood (not recorded which). The CDR3 sequence is CASSVVPGKSTEAFF. DNA of the CDR3: TGTGCCAGCAGCGTAGTCCCCGGGAAATCCACTGAAGCTTTCTTT.